This TCR beta chain appears in the sequencing data of a study of cytomegalovirus exposure and HLA in healthy donors. PCR primers comprised 60 Vbeta and 13 Jbeta primers. Clones were sequenced by immunoSEQ multiplex PCR, and TCRdb holds only the in-frame ones, with some missing. The sample gives roughly 100,000 clones, less than 85% of which show up once; 2% to 3% is in the top ten. The sample comprised PBMCs. The TCR comes from a man aged 35-49 years in good health and CMV-seronegative.

DNA for the CDR3: TGCGCCAGCAGTGGGCCTGGGACAGTCCAGTACTTC. Encoded protein: CASSGPGTVQYF. The chain joins TRBV10-1 to TRBJ2-7; 7 bases align to TRBD1. Trimming at V came to 4 bases and at J to 10 bases, leaving 7 bases not matched to a gene. Germline V lookup: CDR1 WNHNN, CDR2 SYGVQD (reference sequence). CDR3 length equals 12 residues.